This TCR beta chain was profiled in a study of shared clonotypes between healthy human individuals (dated by TCRdb to about 2020). As for the study more broadly: The cohort comprised a couple of women and a few men aged 18 to 49 years. For each donor, CD4 naive and CD4 memory were each given three plates, CD8 naive was given two plates, and CD8 memory was given one plate. Blood TCR repertoires of about five healthy adults were deeply sequenced to estimate repertoire size and the extent of clonotype sharing between individuals. To increase sequencing depth and limit assay-specific biases, TCR repertoire library preparation and sequencing were carried out by different laboratories using diverse techniques. Between about 0.8 and 8.9 billion PBMCs per donor were obtained by leukapheresis. Broader findings and caveats from the paper: Because the study included only a small number of donors, the genetic and exposure-history diversity represented was limited. Rarefaction of sorted-subset datasets indicated incomplete sequencing despite the large sequencing depth. Compared with non-shared clonotypes, clonotypes shared by all four sorted-subset donors had higher generation probabilities. Sharing across several donors was observed for about 5% of naive CD4, under 4% of naive CD8, 2% to 2.5% of memory CD4, and around 0.4% of memory CD8 clonotypes. Sampling was limited to blood, and TCR repertoires in tissue likely differ from TCR repertoires in blood. Pairwise subsampling led to the expectation that sequencing depth would affect the degree of clonotype sharing among donors. Larger estimated clonotype richness was generally found for naive subsets than for memory subsets.

On this clone itself: Its antigen specificity is not known. No much larger clone is present one base from it, and per-base qualities are unavailable.

Using the deep immunoSEQ assay, TCR CDR3 regions were amplified from genomic DNA by multiplex PCR. Extracted genomic DNA from each cell subset was distributed evenly across all wells of several immunoSEQ 96-well plates, and each plate was treated as a replicate. For sorted subsets, around 0.2 ug of genomic DNA, equivalent to 25,000 to 30,000 T cell genomes, went into each replicate PCR. Purified libraries were quantified with a Qubit 3.0 fluorometer, sized on a Bioanalyzer 2100, and re-quantified with the KAPA Library Quantification kit. Every immunoSEQ 96-well plate was sequenced on a dedicated single-read 150-cycle Illumina NextSeq 550 flow cell. The authors' analysis ran thus. The immunoSEQ output contained only junctional sequences without quality scores, so filtering could not match that applied to full-length reads. Sequences were annotated with PyIR, a Python wrapper for IgBLAST v1.9, using IMGT germline references to assign V/J genes and CDR3. Reads were removed for weak V/J assignments (E-value above 1e-6), missing CDR3, stop codons, out-of-frame junctions, or ambiguous translated residues. V3J clonotypes were defined by identical inferred V gene, J gene, and CDR3 amino acid sequence. To compute the percentage overlap between repertoires, the number of shared unique clonotypes was divided by the size of the smaller repertoire. Repertoire richness was assessed with RTK rarefaction, the Chao1 estimator, and Recon v2.1 estimates of unobserved clonotypes. OLGA was used to compute generation probabilities for all TCRbeta clonotypes that the gDNA method yielded from a few donors. This immuneACCESS table, as held by TCRdb, lists in-frame sequences with V and J called but not all clones. Of the missing ones, under half trace to an unresolved V gene in checked studies; the others have no known cause. That table furnishes V, J and clone size, whereas the DNA furnished D and trimming. This sample comprises nearly 1,000,000 clones, over 60% of them detected only once. The ten largest clones add up to about 1.5% of the sample.

V is clipped by 4 bases and J by 3 bases, and the sequence between their germline boundaries is 6 bases long. The CDR3, cysteine through phenylalanine, is 13 amino acids long. Only the CDR3 region is kept as DNA, spanning 39 bases read in frame from base 1. Reading the germline V gene (reference sequence) gives CDR1 SEHNR and CDR2 FQNEAQ. Healthy HIV-negative adults with no recently reported acute infections or vaccinations were included as donors. Every donor was a Caucasian adult residing in Nashville, Tennessee, USA. CD4+ T cells were enriched by magnetic negative selection; naive cells were then positively selected on CD45RA, and the negative fraction formed the memory subset. Blood was obtained by leukapheresis, after which PBMCs were separated by Ficoll-Histopaque density gradient centrifugation and cryopreserved in liquid nitrogen vapor phase. Analytical flow cytometry was used to check the purity and quantity of each magnetically sorted T cell population. Genomic DNA was isolated from every sorted fraction and measured by UV absorbance on a Nanodrop 2000c.

The TCR sequence derives from a man aged 18 to 30 in good health. This receptor chain uses TRBV7-9 and TRBJ2-2; tentative D gene TRBD2, with 5 bases matching. Sequenced material: memory CD4+ T cells sorted from blood. The cell subset or site tag for this specimen amounts to: CD45RA-negative fraction. Here is the DNA: TGTGCCAGCAGCTGGGGAGACACCGGGGAGCTGTTTTTT. Its protein reads: CASSWGDTGELFF. The full variable domain, completed from the reference TRBV7-9 and TRBJ2-2 proteins outside the CDR3, reads DTGVSQNPRHKITKRGQNVTFRCDPISEHNRLYWYRQTLGQGPEFLTYFQNEAQLEKSRLLSDRFSAERPKGSFSTLEIQRTEQGDSAMYLCASSWGDTGELFFGEGSRLTVL.